Below are 7 T cell receptor beta chains sequenced from a single sample in a study of blood T cell repertoires in COVID-19. The protocol was immunoSEQ multiplex PCR, while the TCRdb copy is restricted to in-frame clones and leaves out a portion. This table has approximately 230,000 clones, approximately 83% appearing once. Sequenced sample: peripheral blood. The receptors were gathered from a man older than 75 with acute or convalescent COVID-19.

The V and J genes are TRBV6-5 and TRBJ2-3, with TRBD2 matching 9 bases. In germline, CDR1 is MNHEY, CDR2 SVGAGI. The ends lost 6 bases at V and 2 bases at J; junction bases unmatched: 3. The CDR3 spans 14 residues. The CDR3 DNA follows: TGTGCCAGCAGGTTAGCGGGGGACACAGATACGCAGTATTTT. Protein product: CASRLAGDTDTQYF.

The V and J genes are TRBV24-1 and TRBJ2-2; D possibly corresponds to TRBD2 (6 bases). V dropped 4 bases and J dropped 2 bases, with 10 bases sitting between them. CDR1 is KGHDR and CDR2 is SFDVKD in the germline V gene. The CDR3 is 15 residues long. CDR3 nucleotides: TGTGCCACCAGTGAAGGAGGGCTAAACACCGGGGAGCTGTTTTTT. This codes for CATSEGGLNTGELFF.

V is TRBV25-1 and J is TRBJ1-3; D unclear. The CDR3 is made up of 11 amino acids. Germline V gene sequence: CDR1 MGHDK, CDR2 SYGVNS. V lost 7 bases and J lost 4, with 5 bases in between. CDR3 amino acids: CASKRGNTIYF. Here the CDR3 DNA reads TGTGCCAGCAAGAGGGGAAACACCATATATTTT.

This chain joins TRBV28 and TRBJ2-7; 7 bases line up with TRBD1. Germline trimming cut 1 base from V and 6 bases from J; bases unmatched to any gene: 9. CDR3 size: 15 residues. Germline CDR1 is MDHEN and CDR2 is SYDVKM. CDR3 residues: CASSLLSGQRSEQYF. CDR3 DNA: TGTGCCAGCAGTTTATTGTCGGGACAGCGATCCGAGCAGTACTTC.

The CDR3 DNA reads as TGTGCCAGCAGCTTATCTACAGGCCCGGGGGGGACCCAGTACTTC. It is translated as CASSLSTGPGGTQYF. The chain links TRBV7-3 to TRBJ2-5; 7 bases are a match to TRBD2. Germline CDR1 SGHTA, CDR2 FQGTGA. Trimming cost V 2 bases and J 7 bases; bases outside gene matches: 10. The CDR3 extends over 15 amino acids.

The chain joins TRBV2 to TRBJ2-1; D perhaps matches TRBD2 (6 bases). The CDR3 runs 14 residues. V lost 8 bases and J lost 0, with 11 bases in between. CDR1 is SNHLY and CDR2 is FYNNEI in the germline V gene. CDR3 loop: CASGGLSSYNEQFF. The CDR3 DNA reads TGTGCCAGCGGAGGGTTAAGCTCCTACAATGAGCAGTTCTTC. The full variable domain, in which reference TRBV2 and TRBJ2-1 provide the parts outside the CDR3, is EPEVTQTPSHQVTQMGQEVILRCVPISNHLYFYWYRQILGQKVEFLVSFYNNEISEKSEIFDDQFSVERPDGSNFTLKIRSTKLEDSAMYFCASGGLSSYNEQFFGPGTRLTVL.

V and J are TRBV6-5 and TRBJ2-1, with TRBD1 identical over 7 bases. CDR3 size: 16 residues. V was pared by 2 bases and J by 4 bases, with 8 bases of the junction left unmatched. Germline V gene sequence: CDR1 MNHEY, CDR2 SVGAGI. The CDR3 DNA follows: TGTGCCAGCAGTTACCATGCCGGGACAGTGTACAATGAGCAGTTCTTC. Translated, it gives CASSYHAGTVYNEQFF.